This TCR beta chain appears in the sequencing data of a study of neoadjuvant nivolumab and ipilimumab in lung cancer. A word on this clone: Its antigen is currently unknown.

Assay: immunoSEQ multiplex PCR; the TCRdb copy retains only in-frame clones and omits some. The table records 15,000 to 20,000 clones, roughly 77% of them present only once. Study-wide findings and caveats: From pretherapy to surgery, tumor richness and clonality rose with dual therapy. TCR clonality did not significantly correlate with pathologic tumor regression. Resected tumors had greater TCR richness and clonality than uninvolved lung. Pretherapy blood TCR richness correlated positively with resected tumor richness.

Trimming stripped 7 bases from V and 2 bases from J, with 23 bases between. The germline V gene encodes CDR1 SGHVS and CDR2 FQNEAQ. This CDR3 spans 17 amino acids. The input for sequencing was tumor tissue, taken after neoadjuvant nivolumab, alone or with ipilimumab, at or shortly before surgery. This sequence was found in an adult with non-small cell lung cancer. This chain uses TRBV7-8 with TRBJ2-5, with a weak D call TRBD1 (6 bases). CDR3 sequence reads: CASNPSMIQGTQETQYF. In DNA form, the CDR3 reads TGTGCCAGCAACCCCAGCATGATACAGGGAACACAAGAGACCCAGTACTTC.